Below are 21 T cell receptor beta chains sequenced from a single sample in a study of ipilimumab plus nivolumab after autologous stem cell transplantation. Assay: immunoSEQ multiplex PCR; the TCRdb copy retains only in-frame clones and omits some. The sample includes some 17,000 clones, almost 80% seen only once; the top ten take approximately 10%. This specimen consisted of PBMCs, obtained in a trial of ipilimumab plus nivolumab as post-transplant consolidation. These TCRs come from a male donor with diffuse large B-cell lymphoma.

This clone was detected only a few times. V gene TRBV28 combines with J gene TRBJ1-3; no definite D call. Germline CDR1 reads MDHEN; CDR2 reads SYDVKM. Trimming pared 3 bases from V and 2 bases from J, leaving 8 bases between. The CDR3 is made up of 14 amino acids. CDR3 in amino acids: CASSFIGTGNTIYF. CDR3 in DNA: TGTGCCAGCAGTTTCATCGGGACTGGAAACACCATATATTTT.

V is TRBV5-6 and J is TRBJ1-2; a weak D match, TRBD1 (6 bases). Germline lookup yields CDR1 SGHDT and CDR2 YYEEEE. The CDR3 loop spans 13 amino acids. V was clipped by 3 bases and J by 4 bases, with 10 bases between them. The CDR3 loop reads CASSSGQTYGYTF. The CDR3 DNA sequence: TGTGCCAGCAGCTCAGGACAGACCTATGGCTACACCTTC.

In its sample, this clone is medium-sized. The chain uses TRBV10-3 and TRBJ1-4; no clear D. Germline V lookup: CDR1 ENHRY, CDR2 SYGVKD. The CDR3 spans 13 residues. V was clipped by 4 bases and J by 5 bases, with 8 bases between them. The CDR3 protein is CAISGGSNEKLFF. The CDR3 nucleotides are TGTGCCATCAGTGGGGGATCAAATGAAAAACTGTTTTTT.

The chain combines TRBV9 with TRBJ2-5, with 10 positions matching TRBD1. CDR3 size: 17 residues. Per the germline V gene, CDR1 is SGDLS and CDR2 is YYNGEE. Germline trimming cut 0 bases from V and 1 base from J; bases unmatched to any gene: 6. The CDR3 bases are TGTGCCAGCAGCGTAGATAGGGACAGGGGCGGCCAAGAGACCCAGTACTTC. It yields the protein CASSVDRDRGGQETQYF.

Turning to this clone: Germline is not matched at one junction end, which may reflect a read error. The chain employs TRBV11-3 and TRBJ2-1; the D is unclear. The CDR3 runs 11 residues. Germline-derived CDR1 and CDR2 are SGHNT and YENEEA. The CDR3 loop is CAGSLRRRPFF. Written as DNA, the CDR3 is TGTGCCGGCAGCTTGAGACGGAGACCGTTCTTC.

This clone has just a few counts. This chain connects TRBV18 to TRBJ1-5, with TRBD1 identical over 10 bases. V lost 5 bases to trimming and J lost 7 bases; unmatched junction nucleotides: 8. This CDR3 spans 15 amino acids. Germline-derived CDR1 and CDR2 are KGHSH and LQKENI. The CDR3 loop is CASSGGQGRRQPQHF. CDR3 in DNA: TGTGCCAGCTCAGGGGGACAGGGGCGAAGGCAGCCCCAGCATTTT.

The V call is TRBV18, the J call TRBJ1-5; 7 nucleotides align to TRBD1. With 5 bases clipped from V and 5 bases from J, the junction kept 3 bases outside the gene matches. The CDR3 extends over 13 amino acids. From germline, CDR1 is KGHSH and CDR2 LQKENI. CDR3 protein: CASSDDRDQPQHF. The CDR3 coding sequence is TGTGCCAGCTCAGACGACAGGGATCAGCCCCAGCATTTT.

This chain links TRBV2 with TRBJ2-4, with D possibly matching TRBD2 (7 bases). CDR1 and CDR2 (germline): SNHLY, FYNNEI. Trimming removed 0 bases from V and 12 bases from J, with 21 bases in between. This CDR3 comprises 16 residues. The CDR3 DNA reads as TGTGCCAGCAGTGAAGCGCTATCGCGGGGAGGGGGTAATCAGTACTTC. Translated: CASSEALSRGGGNQYF.

This chain connects TRBV6-5 to TRBJ2-2; D is possibly TRBD2 (5 bases). CDR3 size: 13 residues. The V gene lost 5 bases and the J gene lost 4 bases, with 8 bases spanning the gap. Germline CDR1 is MNHEY and CDR2 is SVGAGI. CDR3 nucleotides: TGTGCCAGCAGTCCCGGGGTCACCGGGGAGCTGTTTTTT. Protein: CASSPGVTGELFF.

The V and J genes are TRBV4-2 and TRBJ2-3, with D maybe TRBD2 (6 bases). V lost 4 bases to trimming and J lost 2 bases, with 16 bases between them. This CDR3 region has 16 residues. The germline gives CDR1 LGHNA, CDR2 YNFKEQ. CDR3 DNA: TGTGCCAGCAGCCGAGTCGCGCGGGGAAACACAGATACGCAGTATTTT. Protein sequence: CASSRVARGNTDTQYF.

The table lists this clone with a few counts. The V call is TRBV10-1, the J call TRBJ1-1; perhaps TRBD1 as D (5 bases). The CDR3 contains 13 residues. Between the trimmed V and J ends, which lost 2 bases and 7 bases, there was a span of 11 bases. Germline CDR1 is WNHNN and CDR2 is SYGVQD (reference sequence). DNA for the CDR3: TGCGCCAGCAGTGAGGTCCGGGACGGTGAAGCTTTCTTT. This encodes CASSEVRDGEAFF.

This clone appeared a few times. The rearrangement links TRBV2 to TRBJ2-1; D uncertain. V was clipped by 8 bases and J by 7 bases, with 12 bases between them. The V gene's germline CDR1 is SNHLY and CDR2 FYNNEI. This CDR3 is 12 amino acids long. The CDR3 sequence is CASHRLTNEQFF. The CDR3 nucleotides are TGTGCCAGCCACCGACTGACGAATGAGCAGTTCTTC.

The V call is TRBV4-3, the J call TRBJ1-1, with D hard to call. CDR1 LGHNA and CDR2 YSLEER come from the germline V gene. The CDR3 sequence is 15 residues long. V lost 3 bases and J lost 4, with 15 bases in between. CDR3 region: CASSHKLDPGTEAFF. The CDR3 DNA follows: TGCGCCAGCAGCCACAAGCTGGACCCGGGCACTGAAGCTTTCTTT.

The rearrangement links TRBV16 to TRBJ2-5, with D possibly TRBD2 on 5 matching bases. The J call may be faulty, since TRBJ2-7 better matches the DNA end. Germline loops: CDR1 KGHSY, CDR2 FQNENV. This CDR3 has 16 residues. The CDR3 nucleotides read TGTGCCAGCAGCCAATTCATTGTAGGGAGCTCCTACGAGCAGTACTTC. Translating gives CASSQFIVGSSYEQYF.

CDR3 residues: CASSQDSGQGAAQPQHF. Here the CDR3 DNA reads TGTGCCAGCAGCCAAGATTCAGGACAGGGGGCCGCTCAGCCCCAGCATTTT. The chain is built from TRBV4-2 and TRBJ1-5; 11 bases fit TRBD1. The CDR3 extends over 17 amino acids. Losses at the gene ends were 0 bases for V and 6 bases for J; bases not matched to a gene: 7. Germline lookup yields CDR1 LGHNA and CDR2 YNFKEQ.

The chain carries TRBV19 and TRBJ2-1; D is uncertain. V lost 5 bases and J lost 0, with 11 bases in between. The CDR3 consists of 15 residues. Per the germline V gene, CDR1 is LNHDA and CDR2 is SQIVND (reference sequence). The CDR3 here is CASSSLRSSYNEQFF. In nucleotides, the CDR3 is TGTGCCAGTAGTTCCTTGAGAAGCTCCTACAATGAGCAGTTCTTC.

The table lists this clone with a count of one. J is TRBJ2-5 and V is TRBV7-2; TRBD2 matches at 9 bases. From germline, CDR1 is SGHTA and CDR2 FQGNSA. With 5 bases clipped from V and 5 bases from J, the junction kept 15 bases outside the gene matches. The CDR3 runs 17 residues. CDR3 sequence: CASSPAPGRGGGETQYF. The CDR3 nucleotides read TGTGCCAGCAGCCCCGCCCCGGGGCGGGGGGGCGGCGAGACCCAGTACTTC.

This chain connects TRBV28 to TRBJ1-3, with unresolved D. Germline V gene lookup returns CDR1 MDHEN and CDR2 SYDVKM. CDR3 length equals 14 residues. V lost 4 bases, J lost 0 bases, and 7 bases lay in between. The CDR3: CASSSPSSGNTIYF. The CDR3 DNA reads as TGTGCCAGCAGTTCTCCGTCCTCTGGAAACACCATATATTTT.

This sequence joins TRBV7-6 and TRBJ1-1, with TRBD1 matching 7 bases. Germline V gene data show CDR1 as SGHVS and CDR2 as FNYEAQ. V shed 4 bases and J 6 bases; nucleotides not matched to a gene: 11. There are 15 residues in the CDR3. CDR3 in amino acids: CASSSWTGRRAEAFF. As DNA, the CDR3 is TGTGCCAGCAGCTCTTGGACAGGTCGGAGGGCTGAAGCTTTCTTT.

The rearrangement uses TRBV27 and TRBJ2-7; the match to TRBD1 covers 7 bases. After removal of 6 bases from V and 2 bases from J, the junction contained 10 bases not matched to a gene. The CDR3 totals 15 residues. The germline gives CDR1 MNHEY, CDR2 SMNVEV (reference sequence). The CDR3 loop reads CASSLPGQPPYEQYF. The CDR3, as DNA: TGTGCCAGCAGCCTCCCGGGACAGCCACCCTACGAGCAGTACTTC.

The chain carries TRBV5-1 and TRBJ2-5; unclear D gene. This CDR3 contains 16 residues. V lost 0 bases to trimming and J lost 2 bases, with 14 bases between them. CDR1 is SGHRS, CDR2 YFSETQ, per germline. As DNA, the CDR3 is TGCGCCAGCAGCTTGGTTGCGGCAGCGCTACAAGAGACCCAGTACTTC. Encoded protein: CASSLVAAALQETQYF.